The clone carrying this T cell receptor beta chain occurred many times. Its antigen is unknown. Germline V lookup: CDR1 KGHSH, CDR2 LQKENI. V shed 3 bases, J shed 7 bases, and the junction held 10 bases outside the gene matches. The CDR3 totals 15 residues. Time point of the sample: pretreatment peripheral blood. This entry belongs to a study of PD-L1 blockade in urothelial cancer. At the level of the study: Male sex and bladder-origin urothelial cancer characterized twenty-five of the 29 patients.

Assay: immunoSEQ multiplex PCR; the TCRdb copy retains only in-frame clones and omits some. The sample holds around 71,000 clones, 85% seen once. Notes on the study in general: In blood at 3 weeks, tumor-associated clones expanded more among patients with durable benefit.

This clonotype was obtained from a man between 35 and 55 years old with urothelial cancer. The sequencing used PBMCs, collected around atezolizumab (anti-PD-L1) treatment. The chain uses TRBV18 and TRBJ1-1, with 8 bases fitting TRBD1. The CDR3 DNA sequence: TGTGCCAGCTCACCGCGATCTGACAGGGGTATTGAAGCTTTCTTT. It yields the protein CASSPRSDRGIEAFF. Supplemented by reference TRBV18 and TRBJ1-1, the full variable domain reads NAGVMQNPRHLVRRRGQEARLRCSPMKGHSHVYWYRQLPEEGLKFMVYLQKENIIDESGMPKERFSAEFPKEGPSILRIQQVVRGDSAAYFCASSPRSDRGIEAFFGQGTRLTVV.